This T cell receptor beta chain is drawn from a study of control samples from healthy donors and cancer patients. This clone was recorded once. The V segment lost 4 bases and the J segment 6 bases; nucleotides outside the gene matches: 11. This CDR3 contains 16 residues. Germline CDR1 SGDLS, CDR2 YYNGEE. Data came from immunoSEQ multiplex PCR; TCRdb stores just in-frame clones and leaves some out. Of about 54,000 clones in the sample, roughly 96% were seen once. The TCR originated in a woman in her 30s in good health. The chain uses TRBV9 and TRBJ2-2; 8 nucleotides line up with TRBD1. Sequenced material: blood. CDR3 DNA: TGTGCCAGCAGCCCAAAGGAGCAGGGGGCGGCCGGGGAGCTGTTTTTT. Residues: CASSPKEQGAAGELFF.